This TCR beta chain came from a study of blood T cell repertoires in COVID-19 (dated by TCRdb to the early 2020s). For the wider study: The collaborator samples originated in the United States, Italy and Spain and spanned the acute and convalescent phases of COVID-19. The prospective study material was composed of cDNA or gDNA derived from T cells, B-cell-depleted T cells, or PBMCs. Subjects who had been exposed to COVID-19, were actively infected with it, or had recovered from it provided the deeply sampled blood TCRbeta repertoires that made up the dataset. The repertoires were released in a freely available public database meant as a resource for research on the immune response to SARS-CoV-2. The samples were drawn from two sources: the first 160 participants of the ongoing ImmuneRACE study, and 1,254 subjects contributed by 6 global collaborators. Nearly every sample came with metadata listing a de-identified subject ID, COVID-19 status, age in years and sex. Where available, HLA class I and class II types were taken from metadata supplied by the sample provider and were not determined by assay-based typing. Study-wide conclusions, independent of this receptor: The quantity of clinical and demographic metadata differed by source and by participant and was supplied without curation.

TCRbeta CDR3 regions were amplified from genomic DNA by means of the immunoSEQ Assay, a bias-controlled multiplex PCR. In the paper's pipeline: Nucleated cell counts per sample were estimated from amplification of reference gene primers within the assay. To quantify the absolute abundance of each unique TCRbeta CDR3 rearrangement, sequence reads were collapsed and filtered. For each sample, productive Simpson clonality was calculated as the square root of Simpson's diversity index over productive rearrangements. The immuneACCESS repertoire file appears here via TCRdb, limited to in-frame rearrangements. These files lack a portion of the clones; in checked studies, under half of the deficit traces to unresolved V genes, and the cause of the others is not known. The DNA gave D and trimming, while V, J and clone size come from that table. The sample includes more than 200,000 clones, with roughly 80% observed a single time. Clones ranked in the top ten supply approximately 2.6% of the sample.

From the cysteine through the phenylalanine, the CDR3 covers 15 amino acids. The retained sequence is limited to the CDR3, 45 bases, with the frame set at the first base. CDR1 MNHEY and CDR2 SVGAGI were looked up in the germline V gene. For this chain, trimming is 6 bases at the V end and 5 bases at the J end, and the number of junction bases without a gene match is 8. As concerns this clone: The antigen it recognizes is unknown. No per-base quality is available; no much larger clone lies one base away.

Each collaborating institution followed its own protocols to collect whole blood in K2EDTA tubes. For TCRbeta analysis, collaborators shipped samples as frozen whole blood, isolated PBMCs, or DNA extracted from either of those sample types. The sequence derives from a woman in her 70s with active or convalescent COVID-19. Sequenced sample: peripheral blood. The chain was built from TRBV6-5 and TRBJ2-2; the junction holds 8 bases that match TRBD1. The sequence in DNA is TGTGCCAGCAGGAGGACAGGGAGCCGGACCGGGGAGCTGTTTTTT. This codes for CASRRTGSRTGELFF.